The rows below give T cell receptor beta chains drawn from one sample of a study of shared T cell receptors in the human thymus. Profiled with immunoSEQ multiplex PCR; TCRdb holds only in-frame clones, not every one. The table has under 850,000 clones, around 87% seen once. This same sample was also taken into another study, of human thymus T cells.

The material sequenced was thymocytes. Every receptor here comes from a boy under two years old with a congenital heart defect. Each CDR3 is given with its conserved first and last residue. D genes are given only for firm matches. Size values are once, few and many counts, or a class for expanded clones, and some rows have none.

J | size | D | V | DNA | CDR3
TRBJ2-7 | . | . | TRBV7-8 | TGTGCCAGCAGCTTTGGGGGCCCCTACGAGCAGTACTTC | CASSFGGPYEQYF
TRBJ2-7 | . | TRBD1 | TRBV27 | TGTGCCAGCAACTTCAGACAGGGATCCTACGAGCAGTACTTC | CASNFRQGSYEQYF
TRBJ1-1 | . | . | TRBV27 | TGTGCCAGCAGTTCACAGGGCGACACTGAAGCTTTCTTT | CASSSQGDTEAFF
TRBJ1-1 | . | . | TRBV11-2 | TGTGCCAGCAGCTCTCCCGCCAGGGGTCGGAACACTGAAGCTTTCTTT | CASSSPARGRNTEAFF
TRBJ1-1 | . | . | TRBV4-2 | TGTGCCAGCAGCCAAGCCGCGGGCACTGAAGCTTTCTTT | CASSQAAGTEAFF
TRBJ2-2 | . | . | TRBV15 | TGTGCCACCAGCAGAGATGTGTGGCTAGCTCGCGACCCCGGGGAGCTGTTTTTT | CATSRDVWLARDPGELFF
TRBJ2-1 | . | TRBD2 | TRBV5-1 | TGCGCCAGCAGCTTCGGGGTGGGCGGGAGGTACGATGAGCAGTTCTTC | CASSFGVGGRYDEQFF
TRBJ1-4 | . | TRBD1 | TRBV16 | TGTGCCAGCAGCCAATCTAGGGACAGAGCTAATGAAAAACTGTTTTTT | CASSQSRDRANEKLFF
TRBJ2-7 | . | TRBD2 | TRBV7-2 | TGTGCCAGCAGCTTAATCCCCGCTAGCGGGATGCCCTACGAGCAGTACTTC | CASSLIPASGMPYEQYF
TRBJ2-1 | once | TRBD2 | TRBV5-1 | TGCGCCAGCAGCCTACTAGCGGGGACTTTGAATGAGCAGTTCTTC | CASSLLAGTLNEQFF
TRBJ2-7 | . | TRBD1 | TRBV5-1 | TGCGCCAGCAGCCTGGGACAGGGAGAAGCCTACGAGCAGTACTTC | CASSLGQGEAYEQYF
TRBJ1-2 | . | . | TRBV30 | TGTGCCTGGAGAACAAAAGGGACACCACCCGTTCCCACTTATGGCTACACCTTC | CAWRTKGTPPVPTYGYTF
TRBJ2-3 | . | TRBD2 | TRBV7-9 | TGTGCCAGCAGCTTAGAAAAGCGGGAGGGGACAGATACGCAGTATTTT | CASSLEKREGTDTQYF
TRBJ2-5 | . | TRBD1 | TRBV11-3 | TGTGCCAGCAGCTCCGGGACAGCGTATCAAGAGACCCAGTACTTC | CASSSGTAYQETQYF
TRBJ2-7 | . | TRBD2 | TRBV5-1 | TGCGCCAGCAGCTTGGGTCTAGCGGGAGGGCCTTACTACGAGCAGTACTTC | CASSLGLAGGPYYEQYF
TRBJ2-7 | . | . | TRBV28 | TGTGCCAGCACCCCCGGACAAAAATTTGTCTCCTACGAGCAGTACTTC | CASTPGQKFVSYEQYF
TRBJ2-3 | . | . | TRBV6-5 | TGTGCCAGCAGTTACTCGCCCCTCGCCGCGGGAACGCAGTATTTT | CASSYSPLAAGTQYF
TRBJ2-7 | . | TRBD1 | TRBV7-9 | TGTGCCAGCAGCCCCGACAGGGCGGTAGAGATCTACGAGCAGTACTTC | CASSPDRAVEIYEQYF
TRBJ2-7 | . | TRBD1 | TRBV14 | TGTGCCAGCAGCCTGGCCTACAGGGGTTCGGACGAGCAGTACTTC | CASSLAYRGSDEQYF
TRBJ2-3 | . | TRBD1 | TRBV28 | TGTGCCAGCAGTTCCGAGGGGGCGGCGGTGCCAGATACGCAGTATTTT | CASSSEGAAVPDTQYF
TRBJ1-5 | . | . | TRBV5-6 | TGTGCCAGCAGCTTCGACAGAGACAATCAGCCCCAGCATTTT | CASSFDRDNQPQHF
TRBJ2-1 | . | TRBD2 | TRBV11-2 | TGTGCCAGCAGCCGACTAGCGGGTGGGGCCAATGAGCAGTTCTTC | CASSRLAGGANEQFF
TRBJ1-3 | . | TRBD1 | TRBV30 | TGTGCCTGGATCCAAGACAGGGATGGAAACACCATATATTTT | CAWIQDRDGNTIYF
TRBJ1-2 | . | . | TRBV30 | TGTGCCTGGAGGGCAGGGGTAAACTATGGCTACACCTTC | CAWRAGVNYGYTF
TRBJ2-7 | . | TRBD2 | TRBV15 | TGTGCCACCAGGTCCAGCGGGAGTTACGAGCAGTACTTC | CATRSSGSYEQYF
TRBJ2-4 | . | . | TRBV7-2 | TGTGCCAGCAGCGTCACAGGGTGCATTCAGTACTTC | CASSVTGCIQYF
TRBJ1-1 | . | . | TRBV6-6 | TGTGCCAGCAGTTATAAGGGGCTTGAAGCTTTCTTT | CASSYKGLEAFF
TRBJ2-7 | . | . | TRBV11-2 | TGTGCCAGCAGCTTATCCGACCCCGGCCAGGGCCAATTTCGCGAGCAGTACTTC | CASSLSDPGQGQFREQYF
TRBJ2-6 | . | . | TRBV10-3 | TGTGCCATCAGAGCCGGGACCCGCGAGCGGGCTGGGGCCAACGTCCTGACTTTC | CAIRAGTRERAGANVLTF